The T cell receptor (beta chain) under discussion was sequenced for a study of cytomegalovirus exposure and HLA in healthy donors. Whole-study results and caveats: Listed as cytomegalovirus-associated were 170 or so TCR beta chains. Cytomegalovirus status was reportedly diagnosed by the classifier with high sensitivity and specificity. Later on, analysis showed that most CMV-associated TCR beta chains appeared to be HLA-restricted.

The study ran its PCR with 60 Vbeta and 13 Jbeta primers. The assay was immunoSEQ multiplex PCR, and TCRdb's table has in-frame clones only and misses some. The sample contains 83,000 or so clones, 65% to 80% of which appear only once. Germline V gene lookup returns CDR1 LGHNA and CDR2 YSLEER. This CDR3 contains 15 residues. The V segment lost 1 base and the J segment 6 bases; nucleotides outside the gene matches: 7. Remarks on this clone: Its antigen is still unknown.

Sequencing was done on a sample of PBMCs. This TCR was sampled from a man aged 25 to 45 in good health and CMV-seropositive. J is TRBJ1-1 and V is TRBV4-3, with TRBD1 matching over 8 bases. The CDR3 nucleotides read TGCGCCAGCAGCCAAGCCCCGACAGGGGTGGCTGAAGCTTTCTTT. Translation gives CASSQAPTGVAEAFF.